This T cell receptor (beta chain) derives from a study of siplizumab effects on memory and regulatory T cells. Study results and limitations: Naive T cells appeared more diverse than memory cells and seemed to be major alloresponse contributors. Just a small share of alloreactive clones was traced back to unstimulated subsets.

Note on this clone: Its matching antigen is unknown.

CDR3 length: 15 amino acids. CDR1 is SGHTS and CDR2 is YDEGEE in the germline V gene. Trimming cost V 3 bases and J 2 bases; bases outside gene matches: 4. Using immunoSEQ multiplex PCR, the repertoire was profiled, and TCRdb retains in-frame clones only, with some absent. The sample shows about 120,000 clones, roughly 94% of them seen only once. Material: non-Treg CD4+ T cells sorted from blood. The receptor's source is a human donor in good health. The chain joins TRBV5-8 to TRBJ2-5; 10 bases agree with TRBD1. CDR3 nucleotide sequence: TGTGCCAGCAGCTCGGACAGGGGGACACAAGAGACCCAGTACTTC. Residues: CASSSDRGTQETQYF.